This T cell receptor beta chain stems from a study of T cell responses to AZD1222 COVID-19 vaccine. V lost 1 base and J 5 bases, leaving 17 bases between the germline ends. CDR1 SGHDN and CDR2 FVKESK come from the germline V gene. This CDR3 is built from 17 residues. This clone was seen once. Repertoires were generated with immunoSEQ multiplex PCR, while TCRdb's copy carries only in-frame clones and drops some. The table has roughly 200,000 clones, about 91% seen once. The input for sequencing was peripheral blood, taken on day 0 of AZD1222 vaccination. The chain carries TRBV14 and TRBJ2-2, with D possibly being TRBD1 or TRBD2 (5 bases each). This TCR was recovered from an adult in good health. The CDR3 loop is CASSQVRGRVWTGELFF. Written as DNA, the CDR3 is TGTGCCAGCAGCCAAGTCCGGGGCAGGGTTTGGACCGGGGAGCTGTTTTTT.